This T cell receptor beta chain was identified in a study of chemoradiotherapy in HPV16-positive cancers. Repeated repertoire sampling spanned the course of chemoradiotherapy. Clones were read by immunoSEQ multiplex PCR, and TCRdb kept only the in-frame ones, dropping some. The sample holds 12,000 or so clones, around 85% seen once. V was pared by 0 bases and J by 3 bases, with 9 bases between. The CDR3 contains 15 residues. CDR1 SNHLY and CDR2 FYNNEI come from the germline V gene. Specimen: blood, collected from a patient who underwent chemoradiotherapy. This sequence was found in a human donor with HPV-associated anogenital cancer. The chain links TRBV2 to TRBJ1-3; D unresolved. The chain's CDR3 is CASSEARRYGNTIYF. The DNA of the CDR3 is TGTGCCAGCAGTGAAGCGCGACGATATGGAAACACCATATATTTT.